Listed below are T cell receptor beta chains from one sample, sequenced in a study of blood T cell repertoires in COVID-19. Measured with immunoSEQ multiplex PCR; TCRdb has only the in-frame clones, and not every one. Found here are roughly 230,000 clones, under 90% of them singletons; the top ten hold roughly 3.5%. The sequencing sample was made of PBMCs or T cells enriched from blood (not recorded which). Every receptor here comes from a woman aged 60-75 years who had recovered from COVID-19. CDR3s include the opening cysteine and the closing phenylalanine or tryptophan. The D gene is left open where the match is weak. Clone sizes are given selectively: once, few, many, or a class where the clone is expanded.

D | J | V | size | CDR3 | DNA
- | TRBJ1-1 | TRBV30 | once | CAWRPSSPEAFF | TGTGCCTGGAGGCCCAGTAGCCCTGAAGCTTTCTTT
- | TRBJ2-1 | TRBV11-3 | few | CASSSQGTYNEQFF | TGTGCCAGCAGCTCACAGGGAACCTACAATGAGCAGTTCTTC
TRBD1 | TRBJ2-5 | TRBV25-1 | - | CASSVDRGSETQYF | TGTGCCAGCAGTGTAGACAGGGGTTCTGAGACCCAGTACTTC
TRBD2 | TRBJ2-7 | TRBV6-1 | few | CASRDGLARHEQYF | TGTGCCAGCAGGGACGGACTAGCTAGGCACGAGCAGTACTTC
- | TRBJ1-6 | TRBV4-3 | - | CASSQDPPGAYDNSPLHF | TGCGCCAGCAGCCAAGATCCCCCAGGGGCTTATGATAATTCACCCCTCCACTTT
- | TRBJ1-2 | TRBV7-2 | - | CASTDSTGRAYGYTF | TGTGCCAGCACCGACTCTACGGGCAGGGCCTATGGCTACACCTTC
TRBD1 | TRBJ1-3 | TRBV6-5 | - | CASSSTGGLNTIYF | TGTGCCAGCAGTAGTACAGGGGGCTTAAACACCATATATTTT
- | TRBJ1-5 | TRBV4-2 | - | CASSQASDFSNQPQHF | TGTGCCAGCAGCCAGGCTAGCGACTTTAGCAATCAGCCCCAGCATTTT
- | TRBJ1-1 | TRBV12-5 | - | CASGQGLLTSEAFF | TGTGCTAGTGGTCAGGGACTTCTTACCTCTGAAGCTTTCTTT
TRBD1 | TRBJ1-2 | TRBV6-5 | - | CASRGQSHYGYTF | TGTGCCAGCAGGGGACAGAGCCACTATGGCTACACCTTC
TRBD2 | TRBJ2-3 | TRBV6-5 | - | CASSYSGGRGADTQYF | TGTGCCAGCAGTTACTCTGGCGGGAGAGGAGCAGATACGCAGTATTTT
- | TRBJ1-1 | TRBV9 | - | CASSVATGEAFF | TGTGCCAGCAGCGTAGCTACGGGTGAAGCTTTCTTT
TRBD2 | TRBJ2-1 | TRBV5-1 | - | CASSPLAGSYNEQFF | TGCGCCAGCAGCCCACTAGCGGGCTCCTACAATGAGCAGTTCTTC
- | TRBJ1-2 | TRBV5-1 | - | CASSLKTGPAGGYTF | TGCGCCAGCAGCTTGAAGACAGGCCCCGCGGGTGGCTACACCTTC
TRBD1 | TRBJ2-1 | TRBV9 | few | CASSVATGQGPPQFF | TGTGCCAGCAGCGTAGCTACGGGACAGGGCCCTCCTCAGTTCTTC
- | TRBJ1-6 | TRBV27 | - | CASSSNREYNSPLHF | TGTGCCAGCAGTTCCAACAGGGAGTACAATTCACCCCTCCACTTT
- | TRBJ2-1 | TRBV27 | - | CASSPFPRQSSYNEQFF | TGTGCCAGCAGTCCTTTCCCCCGACAAAGCTCCTACAATGAGCAGTTCTTC
- | TRBJ1-5 | TRBV2 | once | CASRDILSNQPQHF | TGTGCCAGCCGGGACATTCTTAGCAATCAGCCCCAGCATTTT
- | TRBJ2-7 | TRBV5-6 | - | CASSLRRGAYEQYF | TGTGCCAGCAGCTTACGAAGGGGCGCCTACGAGCAGTACTTC
TRBD1 | TRBJ1-4 | TRBV6-5 | - | CASRDRSPPGEKLFF | TGTGCCAGCAGGGACAGGTCGCCGCCTGGGGAAAAACTGTTTTTT
TRBD2 | TRBJ2-5 | TRBV3-1/TRBV3-2 | - | CASSPSWGLAGGHETQYF | TGTGCCAGCAGCCCTTCGTGGGGACTAGCGGGAGGACACGAGACCCAGTACTTC
TRBD1 | TRBJ1-5 | TRBV7-8 | once | CASRRTGGGSNQPQHF | TGTGCCAGCAGAAGGACAGGGGGGGGAAGCAATCAGCCCCAGCATTTT
TRBD1 | TRBJ2-4 | TRBV6-1 | many | CASSEAGQGASIQYF | TGTGCCAGCAGTGAGGCGGGACAGGGGGCATCCATTCAGTACTTC
- | TRBJ1-3 | TRBV9 | - | CASGGPGNTIYF | TGTGCCAGCGGCGGGCCGGGAAACACCATATATTTT
TRBD2 | TRBJ2-7 | TRBV19 | - | CASNSGGTPYEQYF | TGTGCCAGTAATAGCGGGGGGACACCGTACGAGCAGTACTTC
TRBD1 | TRBJ2-7 | TRBV6-6 | - | CASSYGQGLSYEQYF | TGTGCCAGCAGTTACGGACAGGGGCTCTCCTACGAGCAGTACTTC
- | TRBJ2-7 | TRBV21-1 | - | CASSKVGFTYEQYF | TGTGCCAGCAGCAAAGTGGGCTTTACCTACGAGCAGTACTTC
- | TRBJ1-4 | TRBV12-3/TRBV12-4 | - | CASSLSGDEKLFF | TGTGCCAGCAGTTTGAGCGGAGACGAAAAACTGTTTTTT
TRBD1 | TRBJ2-2 | TRBV29-1 | once | CSAGTGNTGELFF | TGCAGCGCCGGGACAGGGAACACCGGGGAGCTGTTTTTT
- | TRBJ1-6 | TRBV11-2 | few | CASSFMGHLGQSPLHF | TGTGCCAGCAGCTTTATGGGTCACCTAGGTCAGTCACCCCTCCACTTT
- | TRBJ2-2 | TRBV29-1 | - | CSVQGTGELFF | TGCAGCGTCCAGGGGACCGGGGAGCTGTTTTTT
- | TRBJ2-7 | TRBV7-2 | - | CASSPTGPYEQYF | TGTGCCAGCAGCCCGACAGGACCCTACGAGCAGTACTTC
TRBD1 | TRBJ1-1 | TRBV4-1 | - | CASSQDRGTGGGEAFF | TGCGCCAGCAGCCAAGATAGGGGTACAGGGGGAGGTGAAGCTTTCTTT
- | TRBJ2-7 | TRBV5-5 | - | CASSQSGVEQYF | TGTGCCAGCAGCCAGTCAGGGGTCGAGCAGTACTTC
TRBD2 | TRBJ2-3 | TRBV10-2 | - | CATRISGAGTDTQYF | TGCGCCACCCGGATAAGCGGGGCCGGCACAGATACGCAGTATTTT
- | TRBJ1-2 | TRBV5-1 | - | CASSSGFQAGVGYTF | TGCGCCAGCAGCTCCGGTTTCCAAGCCGGGGTTGGCTACACCTTC
TRBD2 | TRBJ2-2 | TRBV6-1 | - | CASSEAGGGTGELFF | TGTGCCAGCAGTGAAGCGGGGGGGGGCACCGGGGAGCTGTTTTTT
- | TRBJ1-2 | TRBV14 | - | CASSQNSPYFGGYTF | TGTGCCAGCAGCCAAAACAGCCCTTACTTCGGGGGGTACACCTTC
TRBD1 | TRBJ2-2 | TRBV5-1 | - | CASSSGTDANTGELFF | TGCGCCAGCAGCTCCGGGACAGACGCGAACACCGGGGAGCTGTTTTTT
TRBD2 | TRBJ2-1 | TRBV4-2 | - | CASSPYEREANEQFF | TGTGCCAGCAGCCCTTATGAGCGGGAGGCCAATGAGCAGTTCTTC
- | TRBJ2-3 | TRBV10-3 | - | CAISTAIVADTQYF | TGTGCCATCAGTACTGCCATAGTTGCAGATACGCAGTATTTT
- | TRBJ2-7 | TRBV29-1 | - | CSANSERYPYEQYF | TGCAGCGCCAACTCTGAACGATACCCCTACGAGCAGTACTTC
TRBD2 | TRBJ2-5 | TRBV19 | - | CASSNGGGEETQYF | TGTGCCAGTAGTAATGGCGGGGGGGAAGAGACCCAGTACTTC
- | TRBJ1-1 | TRBV5-6 | - | CASSLTLPRLMNTEAFF | TGTGCCAGCAGCTTGACCCTACCCCGATTGATGAACACTGAAGCTTTCTTT
- | TRBJ1-1 | TRBV5-1 | - | CASRPFNQGGTEAFF | TGCGCCAGCAGACCCTTTAACCAGGGTGGAACTGAAGCTTTCTTT
- | TRBJ1-5 | TRBV10-3 | - | CAISPGGPQHF | TGTGCCATCAGCCCGGGGGGGCCCCAGCATTTT
TRBD1 | TRBJ1-6 | TRBV9 | - | CASSSSNRGEPLHF | TGTGCCAGCAGCTCGTCAAACAGGGGTGAACCCCTCCACTTT